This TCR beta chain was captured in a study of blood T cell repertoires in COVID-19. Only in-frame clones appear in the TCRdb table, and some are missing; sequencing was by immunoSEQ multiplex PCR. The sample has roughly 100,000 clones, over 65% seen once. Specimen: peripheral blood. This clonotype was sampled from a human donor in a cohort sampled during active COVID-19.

The CDR3 DNA follows: TGTGCCTGGAGTGTACAAAGCAATCAGCCCCAGCATTTT. This gives the protein CAWSVQSNQPQHF. This chain connects TRBV30 to TRBJ1-5; D ambiguous. From germline, CDR1 is GTSNPN and CDR2 SVGIG (reference sequence). This CDR3 comprises 13 residues. V lost 0 bases to trimming and J lost 1 base, with 4 bases between them.